This passage covers 14 T cell receptor beta chains from one sample sequenced in a study of T cell repertoires in cytomegalovirus infection. TCRdb called the reads again in MiXCR, with one record for every CDR3 protein. The sample contains under 50,000 distinct CDR3 sequences, over 20% of which appear only once. No antigens are known for them. This specimen consisted of CD8+ T cells from cultured PBMCs, obtained from culture after CMV antigen stimulation. These receptors were taken from a human donor in good health (CMV status not recorded). Some clones in this sample may be carry-over from other donors' samples.

The V and J genes are TRBV7-2 and TRBJ1-1; no clear D gene. Germline V lookup: CDR1 SGHTA, CDR2 FQGNSA. This CDR3 region has 13 residues. Trimming stripped 1 base from V and 7 bases from J, with 10 bases between. The DNA for the CDR3 is TGTGCCAGCAGCTTAGGGCGATTTGTTGAAGCTTTCTTT. Translating gives CASSLGRFVEAFF.

The chain joins TRBV4-1 to TRBJ1-1; 7 bases match TRBD1. V was clipped by 0 bases and J by 0 bases; unmatched bases: 13. CDR3 length: 19 residues. Germline CDR1 reads MGHRA; CDR2 reads YSYEKL. CDR3 sequence: CASSQEGGVGTAMNTEAFF. The CDR3 region has the DNA TGCGCCAGCAGCCAAGAAGGGGGGGTGGGGACAGCTATGAACACTGAAGCTTTCTTT.

The chain couples TRBV9 to TRBJ1-6; tentative D call: TRBD1 (5 bases). Per germline, CDR1 SGDLS and CDR2 YYNGEE. V lost 0 bases to trimming and J lost 7 bases, with 11 bases between them. The CDR3 loop spans 15 amino acids. The CDR3 protein is CASSVEGSSNSPLHF. CDR3 bases: TGTGCCAGCAGCGTAGAGGGGTCCAGCAATTCACCCCTCCACTTT.

The sample holds a few counts of this clonotype. The chain combines TRBV29-1 with TRBJ2-7; D is possibly TRBD1 (6 bases). The CDR3 is made up of 13 amino acids. V was pared by 1 base and J by 2 bases, with 9 bases between. From germline, CDR1 is SQVTM and CDR2 ANQGSEA. CDR3: CSVEGDTPYEQYF. DNA of the CDR3: TGCAGCGTTGAAGGGGACACCCCCTACGAGCAGTACTTC.

A single count supports this clonotype. The chain is built from TRBV5-4 and TRBJ2-1; D tentatively fits TRBD1 or TRBD2 (5 bases each). In germline, CDR1 is SGHNT, CDR2 YYREEE (reference sequence). Trimming pared 2 bases from V and 8 bases from J, leaving 11 bases between. This CDR3 spans 13 amino acids. Here the CDR3 reads CASSFEGSHEQFF. The CDR3 DNA is TGTGCCAGCAGCTTCGAGGGGTCCCATGAGCAGTTCTTC.

The CDR3 protein is CASSPFKGQLNTEAFF. The CDR3 DNA sequence: TGTGCCAGCAGTCCCTTCAAAGGACAGTTGAACACTGAAGCTTTCTTT. The chain carries TRBV7-6 and TRBJ1-1; possible D gene TRBD1, 6 bases. CDR3 size: 16 residues. V was pared by 6 bases and J by 0 bases, with 17 bases between. Germline V gene sequence: CDR1 SGHVS, CDR2 FNYEAQ.

Here the CDR3 reads CASSLTDRRAFF. The DNA of the CDR3 is TGTGCCAGCAGCTTAACAGACAGGAGAGCTTTCTTT. This chain links TRBV7-3 with TRBJ1-1; possible D gene TRBD1, 6 bases. The CDR3 runs to 12 residues. CDR1 and CDR2 from the germline V gene are SGHTA and FQGTGA. Trimming took off 0 bases at V and 10 bases at J, with 9 bases between the two ends.

Concerning this clonotype: The germline gene is not matched at one end of the junction; a read error may be the cause. This rearrangement joins TRBV7-6 to TRBJ2-7; 8 bases align to TRBD1. The CDR3 has 12 amino acids. Germline CDR1 and CDR2: SGHVS and FNYEAQ. The CDR3 DNA follows: TGTGCCAGCAGCATCCTCCCCGGGACAGGTGAATTC. Its translation is CASSILPGTGEF.

V gene TRBV29-1 combines with J gene TRBJ2-5; 11 bases are a match to TRBD2. The CDR3 consists of 14 residues. The V gene's germline CDR1 is SQVTM and CDR2 ANQGSEA. Trimming took 4 bases from V and 4 from J; bases not matched to a gene: 5. The CDR3 coding sequence is TGCAGCGTTGTGGGACTAGCGGCATCAGAGACCCAGTACTTC. Its translation: CSVVGLAASETQYF.

This clonotype was seen a few times. The rearrangement links TRBV7-4 to TRBJ1-3, with D unclear. CDR1 and CDR2 from the germline V gene are SGHVT and SQSDAQ. Trimming removed 2 bases from V and 0 bases from J, with 14 bases in between. The CDR3 is 17 amino acids. The CDR3 DNA sequence: TGTGCCAGCAGCTTACTCCCAAGCGCCCTCTCTGGAAACACCATATATTTT. It encodes CASSLLPSALSGNTIYF.

This clonotype was picked up a small number of times. V gene TRBV11-1 combines with J gene TRBJ1-5; TRBD1 agrees at 7 bases. V shed 5 bases, J shed 1 base, and the junction held 14 bases outside the gene matches. This CDR3 region has 18 residues. In germline, CDR1 is SGHAT, CDR2 FQDESV (reference sequence). CDR3 in DNA: TGTGCCAGCAGCCCTTCGCAATCCGGGACAGCGAGCAATCAGCCCCAGCATTTT. Protein product: CASSPSQSGTASNQPQHF.

In its sample, this clonotype was seen a few times. The genes are TRBV7-8 and TRBJ1-1; D ambiguous. Trimming took 2 bases from V and 0 from J, leaving 10 bases between them. Germline V gene lookup returns CDR1 SGHVS and CDR2 FQNEAQ. The length of the CDR3 is 15 residues. CDR3 amino acids: CASSLRSGVNTEAFF. In DNA, the CDR3 is TGTGCCAGCAGCTTAAGATCGGGTGTGAACACTGAAGCTTTCTTT.

V and J are TRBV7-8 and TRBJ2-5; 8 bases agree with TRBD1. The CDR3 extends over 17 amino acids. The V gene's germline CDR1 is SGHVS and CDR2 FQNEAQ. V lost 3 bases to trimming and J lost 5 bases; unmatched junction nucleotides: 14. The CDR3 protein is CASSFGGTGPSGETQYF. The CDR3 DNA reads as TGTGCCAGCAGCTTTGGAGGGACAGGACCTTCAGGGGAGACCCAGTACTTC. Combining the CDR3 with reference TRBV7-8 and TRBJ2-5 gives the whole variable domain GAGVSQSPRYKVAKRGQDVALRCDPISGHVSLFWYQQALGQGPEFLTYFQNEAQLDKSGLPSDRFFAERPEGSVSTLKIQRTQQEDSAVYLCASSFGGTGPSGETQYFGPGTRLLVL.

The chain links TRBV6-6 to TRBJ2-1, with 8 bases that match TRBD2. Per germline, CDR1 MNHNY and CDR2 SVGAGI (reference sequence). J gave up 8 bases and V 6 bases, and 21 bases lay outside the gene matches. The length of the CDR3 is 18 residues. This chain's CDR3 is CASRPGHTSGLLDYEQFF. The CDR3 region has the DNA TGTGCCAGCAGACCAGGACATACTAGCGGCCTACTGGACTATGAGCAGTTCTTC.